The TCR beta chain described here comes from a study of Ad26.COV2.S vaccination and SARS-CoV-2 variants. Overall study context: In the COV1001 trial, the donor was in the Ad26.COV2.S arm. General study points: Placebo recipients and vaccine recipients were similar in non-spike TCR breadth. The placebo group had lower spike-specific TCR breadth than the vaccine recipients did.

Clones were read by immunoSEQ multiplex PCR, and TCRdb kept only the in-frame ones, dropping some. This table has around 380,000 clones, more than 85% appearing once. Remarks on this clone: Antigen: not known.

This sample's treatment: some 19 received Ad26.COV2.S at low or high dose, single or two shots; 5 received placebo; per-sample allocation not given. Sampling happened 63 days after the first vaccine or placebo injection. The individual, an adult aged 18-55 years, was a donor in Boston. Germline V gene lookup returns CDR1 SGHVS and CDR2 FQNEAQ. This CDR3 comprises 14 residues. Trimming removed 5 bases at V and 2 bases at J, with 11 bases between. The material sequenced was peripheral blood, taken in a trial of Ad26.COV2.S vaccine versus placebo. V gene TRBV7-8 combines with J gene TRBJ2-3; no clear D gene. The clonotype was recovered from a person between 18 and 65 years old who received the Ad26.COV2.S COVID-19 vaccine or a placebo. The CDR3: CASSPGPSTDTQYF. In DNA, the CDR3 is TGTGCCAGCAGCCCCGGACCCTCCACAGATACGCAGTATTTT.